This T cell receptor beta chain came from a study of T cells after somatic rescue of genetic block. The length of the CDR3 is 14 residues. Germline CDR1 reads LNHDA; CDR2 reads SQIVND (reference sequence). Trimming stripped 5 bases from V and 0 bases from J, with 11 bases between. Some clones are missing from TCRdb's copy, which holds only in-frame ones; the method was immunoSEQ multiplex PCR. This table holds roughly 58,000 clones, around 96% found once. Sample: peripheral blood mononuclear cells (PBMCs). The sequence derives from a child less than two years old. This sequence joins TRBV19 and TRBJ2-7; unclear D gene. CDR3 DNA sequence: TGTGCCAGTAGTGTCGGCCCACCCTCCTACGAGCAGTACTTC. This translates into CASSVGPPSYEQYF.